What follows are 29 T cell receptor beta chains derived from one specimen sequenced in a study of blood T cell repertoires in COVID-19. Here immunoSEQ multiplex PCR was the method, and the copy in TCRdb shows in-frame clones only, minus some. The sample contains 130,000 or so clones, about 70% of which appear only once. Sample: peripheral blood. The source of these receptors is a woman between 65 and 79 years old with acute or convalescent COVID-19.

The V and J genes are TRBV11-1 and TRBJ2-1; D perhaps matches TRBD2 (5 bases). In germline, CDR1 is SGHAT, CDR2 FQDESV (reference sequence). There are 18 residues in the CDR3. Trimming stripped 0 bases from V and 10 bases from J, with 25 bases between. CDR3 nucleotides: TGTGCCAGCAGCTTAGCGGGGTTGGCGGGCTCAAACCTTATGGAGCAGTTCTTC. Protein sequence: CASSLAGLAGSNLMEQFF.

This chain joins TRBV27 and TRBJ2-1; 11 bases are shared with TRBD2. The CDR3 contains 14 residues. The germline CDR1 and CDR2 sequences are MNHEY and SMNVEV (reference sequence). Trimming at V came to 6 bases and at J to 6 bases, leaving 4 bases not matched to a gene. The CDR3 sequence: CASRGGLAVNEQFF. Written as DNA, the CDR3 is TGTGCCAGCAGGGGGGGACTAGCGGTCAATGAGCAGTTCTTC.

V gene TRBV29-1 combines with J gene TRBJ2-5; maybe TRBD1 (5 bases). Germline V gives CDR1 SQVTM, CDR2 ANQGSEA. This CDR3 contains 14 residues. The V end lost 4 bases, the J end lost 4 bases, and 16 bases lay between the germline ends. The CDR3 here is CSVAQGQKGETQYF. The CDR3 DNA follows: TGCAGCGTTGCTCAAGGACAAAAGGGAGAGACCCAGTACTTC.

The chain recombines TRBV27 with TRBJ1-4, with a weak D call TRBD1 (6 bases). This CDR3 is 14 amino acids long. CDR1 MNHEY and CDR2 SMNVEV come from the germline V gene (reference sequence). V lost 5 bases, J lost 3 bases, and 10 bases lay in between. The CDR3 bases are TGTGCCAGCAGTCCATACAGGGCTAATGAAAAACTGTTTTTT. Residues: CASSPYRANEKLFF.

The CDR3, as DNA: TGTGCCAGCAGTACAGGACAGGAAACTAATGAGCAGTTCTTC. Its translation is CASSTGQETNEQFF. The V and J genes are TRBV28 and TRBJ2-1; 7 bases line up with TRBD1. The CDR3 consists of 14 residues. The germline CDR1 and CDR2 sequences are MDHEN and SYDVKM. The J segment lost 7 bases and the V segment lost 5 bases, leaving 8 bases of the junction unmatched.

The chain carries TRBV19 and TRBJ2-6; no clear D gene. The CDR3 is 17 residues long. CDR1 is LNHDA and CDR2 is SQIVND in the germline V gene (reference sequence). V shed 4 bases and J shed 2 bases, with 15 bases lying between them. CDR3 nucleotides: TGTGCCAGTAGTAACCCAGGTCTAAGAGCTGGGGCCAACGTCCTGACTTTC. It is translated as CASSNPGLRAGANVLTF.

The chain uses TRBV5-6 and TRBJ1-2; D perhaps matches TRBD1 (5 bases). Deletions cut 4 bases from V and 0 bases from J, with 16 bases between. The V gene's germline CDR1 is SGHDT and CDR2 YYEEEE. This CDR3 contains 16 residues. Here the CDR3 reads CASSPAGGGANYGYTF. In nucleotides, the CDR3 is TGTGCCAGCAGCCCTGCTGGGGGGGGAGCTAACTATGGCTACACCTTC.

This chain joins TRBV6-5 and TRBJ1-1; 8 bases map to TRBD1. The CDR3 is 15 residues long. CDR1 MNHEY and CDR2 SVGAGI come from the germline V gene. V lost 6 bases, J lost 1 base, and 7 bases stayed unmatched. For the CDR3, the DNA is TGTGCCAGCAGCATTCCAGGGGGCGCGAACACTGAAGCTTTCTTT. This codes for CASSIPGGANTEAFF.

The chain recombines TRBV4-1 with TRBJ2-1; TRBD2 might be the D (6 bases). The CDR3 length is 15 residues. CDR1 is MGHRA, CDR2 YSYEKL, per germline. V lost 2 bases and J lost 5, with 13 bases in between. CDR3 sequence reads: CASSQLASADNEQFF. DNA for the CDR3: TGCGCCAGCAGCCAATTGGCTAGCGCCGACAATGAGCAGTTCTTC.

The chain uses TRBV27 and TRBJ1-1; no reliable D call. Looked up from germline, CDR1 is MNHEY and CDR2 is SMNVEV (reference sequence). V dropped 1 base and J dropped 1 base, with 10 bases sitting between them. CDR3 length: 15 amino acids. DNA of the CDR3: TGTGCCAGCAGTTTATTTGCCGTGAGGAACACTGAAGCTTTCTTT. As protein: CASSLFAVRNTEAFF.

The genes are TRBV28 and TRBJ1-5; 12 bases align to TRBD1. V lost 4 bases, J lost 7 bases, and 5 bases stayed unmatched. Germline CDR1 and CDR2: MDHEN and SYDVKM. The CDR3 has 15 residues. The CDR3 reads CASSSRDRGRQPQHF. The DNA for the CDR3 is TGTGCCAGCAGTTCCCGGGACAGGGGGCGGCAGCCCCAGCATTTT.

The chain uses TRBV2 and TRBJ2-1; 9 bases map to TRBD1. The J segment lost 2 bases and the V segment lost 5 bases, leaving 4 bases of the junction unmatched. From germline, CDR1 is SNHLY and CDR2 FYNNEI. The CDR3 covers 15 residues. The CDR3 DNA follows: TGTGCCAGCAGTTCAAACAGGGGGCCCTACAATGAGCAGTTCTTC. This gives the protein CASSSNRGPYNEQFF.

The genes are TRBV19 and TRBJ2-5, with D possibly being TRBD2 (5 bases). The CDR3 is made up of 16 amino acids. Trimming shortened V by 0 bases and J by 4 bases, and 15 bases separated the two germline ends. Germline V CDR1 and CDR2: LNHDA, SQIVND (reference sequence). CDR3 amino acids: CASSIDAPSGRETQYF. The CDR3 coding sequence is TGTGCCAGTAGTATAGATGCTCCCTCGGGGAGAGAGACCCAGTACTTC.

This clone has a single count. This chain links TRBV5-6 with TRBJ2-7; a possible D gene is TRBD1 (5 bases). The V gene's germline CDR1 is SGHDT and CDR2 YYEEEE. This CDR3 has 13 amino acids. V dropped 4 bases and J dropped 2 bases, with 10 bases sitting between them. This chain's CDR3 is CASSQGATYEQYF. The CDR3 DNA is TGTGCCAGCAGCCAAGGGGCCACCTACGAGCAGTACTTC.

Only a few counts were recorded for this clone. Other nucleotide sequences in the sample specify the same CDR3. The gene calls are TRBV4-3 and TRBJ1-2; no clear D gene. Trimming cost V 1 base and J 2 bases, with 8 bases left between them. This CDR3 has 14 residues. CDR1 is LGHNA and CDR2 is YSLEER in the germline V gene. CDR3 DNA: TGCGCCAGCAGCCAAGGAGGAGGGAACTATGGCTACACCTTC. It is translated as CASSQGGGNYGYTF.

This clone was detected a few times. This chain joins TRBV19 and TRBJ2-4; TRBD2 aligns across 9 bases. CDR1 and CDR2 from the germline V gene are LNHDA and SQIVND (reference sequence). V gave up 5 bases and J gave up 7 bases; unmatched junction bases: 6. This CDR3 region has 14 residues. CDR3 coding DNA: TGTGCCAGTAGTGGATTAGCGGGAGCTAACATTCAGTACTTC. Amino acids: CASSGLAGANIQYF.

This clone has a handful of counts. The rearrangement joins TRBV5-4 to TRBJ2-5, with 8 bases lining up with TRBD2. From germline, CDR1 is SGHNT and CDR2 YYREEE (reference sequence). The V and J ends lost 4 bases and 0 bases, in that order; junction bases with no gene match: 5. The CDR3 is 15 amino acids. CDR3 region: CASSTGLADQETQYF. The CDR3 coding sequence is TGTGCCAGCAGCACAGGACTAGCAGACCAAGAGACCCAGTACTTC.

The genes are TRBV4-3 and TRBJ1-6; TRBD1 agrees at 7 bases. J was trimmed by 6 bases and V by 1 base; bases with no gene match: 3. In germline, CDR1 is LGHNA, CDR2 YSLEER. The CDR3 is made up of 15 amino acids. The CDR3 region has the DNA TGCGCCAGCAGCCAAGGACAGGGCGGTAATTCACCCCTCCACTTT. This sequence encodes CASSQGQGGNSPLHF.

This chain links TRBV28 with TRBJ1-2, with D hard to call. The CDR3 sequence is 13 residues long. Germline CDR1 is MDHEN and CDR2 is SYDVKM. V lost 6 bases, J lost 7 bases, and 15 bases lay in between. CDR3 nucleotide sequence: TGTGCCAGCAGCAGACCGTCCGTAGCTGGCTACACCTTC. Its translation: CASSRPSVAGYTF.

V usage is TRBV9 and J usage is TRBJ2-1; D is unresolved. V lost 4 bases and J lost 7, with 15 bases in between. The CDR3 totals 14 residues. The V gene's germline CDR1 is SGDLS and CDR2 YYNGEE. CDR3 DNA: TGTGCCAGCAGCCCCCAGGAAGTCTGGAATGAGCAGTTCTTC. This codes for CASSPQEVWNEQFF.

In its sample, this clone was seen many times. The chain combines TRBV9 with TRBJ2-1; 8 positions agree with TRBD2. CDR3 size: 16 residues. CDR1 SGDLS and CDR2 YYNGEE come from the germline V gene. V was clipped by 4 bases and J by 2 bases; unmatched bases: 8. CDR3: CASSTRTSRPYNEQFF. CDR3 DNA sequence: TGTGCCAGCAGCACCCGGACTAGCCGCCCCTACAATGAGCAGTTCTTC.

V usage is TRBV6-6 and J usage is TRBJ1-1, with a tentative D call TRBD1 (5 bases). V was cut by 4 bases and J by 7 bases, with 7 bases left in between. The CDR3 runs to 11 residues. Germline V gene lookup returns CDR1 MNHNY and CDR2 SVGAGI (reference sequence). CDR3 sequence reads: CASSLGGEAFF. CDR3 nucleotide sequence: TGTGCCAGCAGTTTGGGGGGTGAAGCTTTCTTT.

The rearrangement joins TRBV4-2 to TRBJ2-1; 10 nucleotides align to TRBD2. V lost 4 bases and J lost 7; bases outside the gene matches: 16. Germline V gives CDR1 LGHNA, CDR2 YNFKEQ. CDR3 length equals 18 residues. The CDR3 sequence is CASSPLTSGNNIGNEQFF. CDR3 nucleotide sequence: TGTGCCAGCAGCCCGCTTACTAGCGGGAATAATATCGGGAATGAGCAGTTCTTC.

This clone showed up just a few times. J is TRBJ2-1 and V is TRBV19; 12 positions agree with TRBD2. The V gene's germline CDR1 is LNHDA and CDR2 SQIVND (reference sequence). This CDR3 has 15 residues. V lost 5 bases to trimming and J lost 5 bases; unmatched junction nucleotides: 4. The CDR3 loop reads CASSDRTSGNNEQFF. In DNA, the CDR3 is TGTGCCAGTAGTGATCGGACTAGCGGGAACAATGAGCAGTTCTTC.

The rearrangement links TRBV4-2 to TRBJ2-5; 11 bases match TRBD1. This CDR3 region has 15 residues. The trim removed 5 bases at V and 0 bases at J, leaving 2 bases unmatched. Germline loops: CDR1 LGHNA, CDR2 YNFKEQ. CDR3 residues: CASSLGQGDQETQYF. Here the CDR3 DNA reads TGTGCCAGCAGCTTGGGACAGGGGGACCAAGAGACCCAGTACTTC.

V gene TRBV28 combines with J gene TRBJ1-1, with 7 bases lining up with TRBD1. Germline V gives CDR1 MDHEN, CDR2 SYDVKM. The CDR3 spans 15 residues. V was clipped by 7 bases and J by 0 bases; unmatched bases: 8. CDR3 bases: TGTGCCAGCAAACCTCACAGGGGAATGAACACTGAAGCTTTCTTT. It translates to CASKPHRGMNTEAFF.

V and J are TRBV7-8 and TRBJ2-1; the match to TRBD2 covers 9 bases. The CDR3 has 17 residues. V lost 4 bases and J lost 0; bases outside the gene matches: 7. Germline V lookup: CDR1 SGHVS, CDR2 FQNEAQ. The CDR3 region is CASSYGGRASSYNEQFF. The CDR3 nucleotides read TGTGCCAGCAGCTACGGCGGGAGGGCTAGCTCCTACAATGAGCAGTTCTTC.

This clone appeared once. This sequence joins TRBV18 and TRBJ1-1; possible D gene TRBD1, 6 bases. Between the trimmed V and J ends, which lost 6 bases and 0 bases, there was a span of 11 bases. The V gene's germline CDR1 is KGHSH and CDR2 LQKENI. The CDR3 is 14 residues long. CDR3 in amino acids: CASSRTDLNTEAFF. CDR3 DNA: TGTGCCAGCTCGCGGACAGACTTGAACACTGAAGCTTTCTTT.

V usage is TRBV6-5 and J usage is TRBJ2-5, with TRBD1 matching 9 bases. Germline V CDR1 and CDR2: MNHEY, SVGAGI. The ends lost 2 bases at V and 5 bases at J; junction bases unmatched: 9. The CDR3 has 16 residues. The CDR3 sequence is CASSYKNRGLRETQYF. The CDR3 nucleotides are TGTGCCAGCAGTTACAAAAACAGGGGGCTGCGGGAGACCCAGTACTTC.